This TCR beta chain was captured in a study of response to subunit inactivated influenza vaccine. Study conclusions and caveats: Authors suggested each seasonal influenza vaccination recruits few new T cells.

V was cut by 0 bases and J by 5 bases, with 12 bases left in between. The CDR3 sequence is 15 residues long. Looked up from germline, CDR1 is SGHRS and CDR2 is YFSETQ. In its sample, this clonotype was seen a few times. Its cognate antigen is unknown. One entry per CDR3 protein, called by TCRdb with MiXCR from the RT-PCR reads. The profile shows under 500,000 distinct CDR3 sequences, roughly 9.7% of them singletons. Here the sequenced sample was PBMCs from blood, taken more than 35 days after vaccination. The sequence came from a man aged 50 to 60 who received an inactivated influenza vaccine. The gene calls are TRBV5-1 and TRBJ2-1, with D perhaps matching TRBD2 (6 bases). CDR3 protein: CASSLDGGPNNEQFF. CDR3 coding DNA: TGCGCCAGCAGCTTGGACGGGGGACCAAACAATGAGCAGTTCTTC.